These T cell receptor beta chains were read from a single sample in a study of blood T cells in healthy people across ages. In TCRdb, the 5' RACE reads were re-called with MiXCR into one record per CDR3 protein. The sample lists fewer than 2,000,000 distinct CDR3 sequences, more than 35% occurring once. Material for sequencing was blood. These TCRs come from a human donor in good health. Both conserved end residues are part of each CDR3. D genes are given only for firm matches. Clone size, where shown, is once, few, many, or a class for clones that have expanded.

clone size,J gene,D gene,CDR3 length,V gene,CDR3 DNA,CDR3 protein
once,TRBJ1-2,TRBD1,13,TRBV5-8,TGTGCCAGCAGCCCAGGGGGGGGCATTGGCTACACCTTC,CASSPGGGIGYTF
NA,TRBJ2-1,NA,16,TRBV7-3,TGTGCCAGCAGCTCCGGACTCGGGTCCTGGGGCGATGAGCAGTTCTTC,CASSSGLGSWGDEQFF
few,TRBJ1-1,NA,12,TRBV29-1,TGCAGCGTTGAACGGGGGTCGGCTGAAGCTTTCTTT,CSVERGSAEAFF
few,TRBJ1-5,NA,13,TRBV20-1,TGCAGTGCAGCGCAGGGAATTAATCAGCCCCAGCATTTT,CSAAQGINQPQHF
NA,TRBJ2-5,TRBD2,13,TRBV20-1,TGCAGTGCTGCTCGGGGGGTAAGGGAGACCCAGTACTTC,CSAARGVRETQYF
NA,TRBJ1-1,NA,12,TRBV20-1,TGCAGCGCCAAGGGACGCAAGCCTGAAGCTTTCTTT,CSAKGRKPEAFF
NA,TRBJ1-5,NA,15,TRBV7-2,TGTGCCAGCAGCTTATGGGCAGGGGTCAATCAGCCCCAGCATTTT,CASSLWAGVNQPQHF
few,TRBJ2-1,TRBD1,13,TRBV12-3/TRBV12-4,TGTGCCAGCAGGACGACAGGGGCCGATGAGCAGTTCTTC,CASRTTGADEQFF
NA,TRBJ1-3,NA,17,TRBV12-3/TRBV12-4,TGTGCCAGCAGTTTACGGGCAGGGGATGGGTCTGGAAACACCATATATTTT,CASSLRAGDGSGNTIYF
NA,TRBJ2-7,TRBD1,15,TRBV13,TGTGCCAGCGGCTCAGGACAGGGAGAATCCTACGAGCAGTACTTC,CASGSGQGESYEQYF
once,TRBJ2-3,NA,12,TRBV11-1,TGTGCCAGCAGCCCACAAACAGGGAAGCAGTATTTT,CASSPQTGKQYF
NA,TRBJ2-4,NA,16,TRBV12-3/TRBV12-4,TGTGCCAGCAGTGCACACAGTGACCTAGCCAAAAACATTCAGTACTTC,CASSAHSDLAKNIQYF
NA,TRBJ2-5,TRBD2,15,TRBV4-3,TGCGCCAGCAGCCGACCGACTAGCGCCTTCAGGGAGCAGTACTTC,CASSRPTSAFREQYF
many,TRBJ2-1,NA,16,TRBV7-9,TGTGCCAGCAGCTTAGACGCAGGGCGCTCCTACAATGAGCAGTTCTTC,CASSLDAGRSYNEQFF
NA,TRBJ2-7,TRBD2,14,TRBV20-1,TGCAGTGCTTGGGGACTAGCGGGTTCCTACGAGCAGTACTTC,CSAWGLAGSYEQYF
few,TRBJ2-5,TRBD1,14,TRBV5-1,TGCGCCAGCAGCTGGAGGACAGGGGACGAGACCCAGTACTTC,CASSWRTGDETQYF
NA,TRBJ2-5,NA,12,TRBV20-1,TGCAGTGCTGGCTTGAATGCCGAGACCCAGTACTTC,CSAGLNAETQYF
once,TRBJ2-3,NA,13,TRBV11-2,TGTGCCAGCAGCTACACATACACAGATACGCAGTATTTT,CASSYTYTDTQYF
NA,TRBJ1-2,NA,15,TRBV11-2,TGTGCCAGCAGCTCCTCGGACACTCTCGGCTATGGCTACACCTTC,CASSSSDTLGYGYTF
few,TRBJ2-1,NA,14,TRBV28,TGTGCCAGCAGTTCGCGAGGGACCCTAAATGAGCAGTTCTTC,CASSSRGTLNEQFF
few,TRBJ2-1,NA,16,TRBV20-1,TGCAGTGCTAGAGATCGGTCGACACGAACCTACAATGAGCAGTTCTTC,CSARDRSTRTYNEQFF
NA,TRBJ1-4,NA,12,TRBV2,TGTGCCAGCAAAGGGGAGGAGGAAAAACTGTTTTTT,CASKGEEEKLFF
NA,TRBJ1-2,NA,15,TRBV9,TGTGCCAGCAACTCACACCTGGGGCCTAACTATGGCTACACCTTC,CASNSHLGPNYGYTF
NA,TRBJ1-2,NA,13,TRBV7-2,TGTGCCAGCAGCTTAGACCCAGGGGATGGCTACACCTTC,CASSLDPGDGYTF
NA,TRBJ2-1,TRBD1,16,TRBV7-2,TGTGCCAGCAGCGGAACGGACAGGGTAGGTTACAATGAGCAGTTCTTC,CASSGTDRVGYNEQFF
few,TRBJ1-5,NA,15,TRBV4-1,TGCGCCAGCAGCCAAGGGACTTTGGGTACACAGCCCCAGCATTTT,CASSQGTLGTQPQHF
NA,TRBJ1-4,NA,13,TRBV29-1,TGCAGCGTTGCGGCCACAACTAATGAAAAACTGTTTTTT,CSVAATTNEKLFF
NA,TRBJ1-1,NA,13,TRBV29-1,TGCAGCGCGTCAAGGCAGGCAGACACTGAAGCTTTCTTT,CSASRQADTEAFF
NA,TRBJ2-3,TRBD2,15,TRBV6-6,TGTGCCAGCAGCCTCAGCGGGGGAAACTACAATGAGCAGTATTTT,CASSLSGGNYNEQYF
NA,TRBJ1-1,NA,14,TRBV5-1,TGCGCCAGCAGCTTAACCGGGACACTGAATAGAGCTTTCTTT,CASSLTGTLNRAFF
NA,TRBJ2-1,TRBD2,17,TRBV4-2,TGTGCCAGCAGCCAAGATAGAAGACTAGCGGGGGGTGATGAGCAGTTCTTC,CASSQDRRLAGGDEQFF
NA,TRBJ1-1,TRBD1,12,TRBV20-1,TGCAGTGCTAGAGACGACAGGGAGGGAGCTTTCTTT,CSARDDREGAFF
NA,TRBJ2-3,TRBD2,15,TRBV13,TGTGCCAGCAGCCCCGGGACTAGCTTAACAGATACGCAGTATTTT,CASSPGTSLTDTQYF
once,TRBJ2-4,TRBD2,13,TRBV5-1,TGCGCCAACAGCTGGGCCGCGGGAGACATTCAGTACTTC,CANSWAAGDIQYF
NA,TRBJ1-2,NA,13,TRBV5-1,TGCGCCAGCAGCGACCCTTTGGGATATGGCTACACCTTC,CASSDPLGYGYTF
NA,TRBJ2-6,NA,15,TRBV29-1,TGCAGCGTTGAGGAGGGTGGCACTGGGGCCAACGTCCTGACTTTC,CSVEEGGTGANVLTF
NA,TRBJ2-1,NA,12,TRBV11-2,TGTGCCAGCAGCTTACTCTGGAATGAGCAGTTCTTC,CASSLLWNEQFF
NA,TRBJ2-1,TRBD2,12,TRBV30,TGTGCCTGGACTAGCGGGGGGGATGAGCAGTTCTTC,CAWTSGGDEQFF
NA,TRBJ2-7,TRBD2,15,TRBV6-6,TGTGCCAGCAGTTCGCCCCACCTAGCGGGCTACGAGCAGTACTTC,CASSSPHLAGYEQYF
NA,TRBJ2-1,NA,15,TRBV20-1,TGCAGTGCTAGTTATCCGGGGGAGAATTGCAATGAGCAGTTCTTC,CSASYPGENCNEQFF
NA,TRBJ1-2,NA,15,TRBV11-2,TGTGCCAGCAGCCCTTATGAGGGAGTAACCTATGGCTACACCTTC,CASSPYEGVTYGYTF
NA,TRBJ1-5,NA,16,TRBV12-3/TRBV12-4,TGTGCCAGCAGCCCTCGGGAGGGTGAGGTTTATCAGCCCCAGCATTTT,CASSPREGEVYQPQHF
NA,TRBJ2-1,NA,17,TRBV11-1,TGTGCCAGCAGCTTAGCGAGGTCAGGGGTCGGTTACAATGAGCAGTTCTTC,CASSLARSGVGYNEQFF
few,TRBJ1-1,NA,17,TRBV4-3,TGCGCCAGCAGCCAAGGGAGGGGGACTAGTGGGAACACTGAAGCTTTCTTT,CASSQGRGTSGNTEAFF
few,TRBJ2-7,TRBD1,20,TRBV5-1,TGCGCCAGCAGCTTGTTACCGCCTATGACAGGGGGCAAAGTGGTCTACGAGCAGTACTTC,CASSLLPPMTGGKVVYEQYF
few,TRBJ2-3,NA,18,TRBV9,TGTGCCAGCAGCGTAGAGGGAAGGGGGGACTACCTCACAGATACGCAGTATTTT,CASSVEGRGDYLTDTQYF
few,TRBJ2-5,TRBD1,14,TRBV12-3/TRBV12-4,TGTGCTAGCAGTCACAACAGGGGAGCATGGGAGCAGTACTTC,CASSHNRGAWEQYF
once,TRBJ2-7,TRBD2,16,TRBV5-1,TGCGCCAGCAGCTTGGAGGGAACTAGCGGCGGGTACGAGCAGTACTTC,CASSLEGTSGGYEQYF
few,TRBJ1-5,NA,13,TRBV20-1,TGCAGTGCTAGATGGGGGGTAAATCAGCCCCAGCATTTT,CSARWGVNQPQHF
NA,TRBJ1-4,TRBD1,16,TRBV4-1,TGCGCCAGCAGCCAAGTGGTTGACAGGGCTAGTGAAAAACTGTTTTTT,CASSQVVDRASEKLFF
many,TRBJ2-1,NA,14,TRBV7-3,TGTGCCAGCAGCTTAGACAGGGCGGGGAATGAGCAGTTCTTC,CASSLDRAGNEQFF
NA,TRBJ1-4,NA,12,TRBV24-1,TGTGCCACCGAGTCCTACGATGAAAAACTGTTTTTT,CATESYDEKLFF
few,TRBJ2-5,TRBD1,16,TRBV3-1,TGTGCCAGCAGCCGAAGACAGGGGGGTTCAGGAGAGACCCAGTACTTC,CASSRRQGGSGETQYF
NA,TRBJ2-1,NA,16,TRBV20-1,TGCAGTGCCGTCCAGCTAAGCGGGCGACGCGACAATGAGCAGTTCTTC,CSAVQLSGRRDNEQFF
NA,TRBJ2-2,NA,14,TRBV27,TGCGCCAGCAGTTTAAATAGATTAGGCGGGGAGCTGTTTTTT,CASSLNRLGGELFF
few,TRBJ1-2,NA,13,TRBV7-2,TGTGCCAGCAGCTTAGGGTACTGTGATGGCTACACCTTC,CASSLGYCDGYTF
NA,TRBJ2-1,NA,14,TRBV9,TGTGCCAGCAGCGCGTCGGGACGGAGCTACGAGCAGTTCTTC,CASSASGRSYEQFF
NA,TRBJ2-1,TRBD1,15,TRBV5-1,TGCGCCAGCAGCCCTGGTGGGACAGTTTTAAATGAGCAGTTCTTC,CASSPGGTVLNEQFF
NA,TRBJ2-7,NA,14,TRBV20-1,TGCAGTGCCCAGGACCCAAGGAGCTCCTACGAGCAGTACTTC,CSAQDPRSSYEQYF